The present T cell receptor beta chain was sequenced within a study of cytomegalovirus exposure and HLA in healthy donors. Study-wide results and limits: It was 164 TCR beta chains that were listed as cytomegalovirus-associated. According to reports, the classifier identified cytomegalovirus status with high specificity and sensitivity.

The CDR3 is 17 residues long. V lost 8 bases and J lost 0; bases outside the gene matches: 12. CDR1 and CDR2 (germline): MGHDK, SYGVNS. Some clones are missing from TCRdb's copy, which holds only in-frame ones; the method was immunoSEQ multiplex PCR. Seen here are about 160,000 clones, 85% to 90% observed once, and the top ten hold 3.5% to 4.5%. This clone was observed once. Its antigen is not known. The source of this sequence is a man between 18 and 35 years old in good health and CMV-seropositive. This chain uses TRBV25-1 with TRBJ1-5, with 8 bases matching TRBD1. Material: PBMCs. CDR3 in DNA: TGTGCCAGCGGAGGACAGGGTGAAAAATATAGCAATCAGCCCCAGCATTTT. It is translated as CASGGQGEKYSNQPQHF.